The 8 T cell receptor beta chains below all came from one sample that was sequenced in a study of T cell repertoires in cytomegalovirus infection. One entry per CDR3 protein results from TCRdb running MiXCR on the reads. Counted here are about 530,000 distinct CDR3 sequences, approximately 26% occurring once; the ten biggest clones make up 13%. The material sequenced was PBMCs. The receptors were sampled from a human donor in good health (CMV status not recorded). Some clones in this sample may be carry-over from other donors' samples.

This chain links TRBV12-3 or TRBV12-4 with TRBJ1-5, with D maybe TRBD1 (5 bases). Between the trimmed V and J ends, which lost 6 bases and 4 bases, there was a span of 13 bases. The CDR3 runs 14 residues. CDR3 region: CASRPSTGNQPQHF. In DNA form, the CDR3 reads TGTGCCAGCAGGCCTAGCACAGGTAATCAGCCCCAGCATTTT.

V gene TRBV4-3 combines with J gene TRBJ2-1; maybe TRBD1 (5 bases). Trimming stripped 0 bases from V and 8 bases from J, with 20 bases between. Germline V gene lookup returns CDR1 LGHNA and CDR2 YSLEER. CDR3 length: 17 residues. The CDR3, as DNA: TGCGCCAGCAGCCAAGATTGGGTACAGGACCGGTGGGATGAGCAGTTCTTC. This codes for CASSQDWVQDRWDEQFF.

Ten or more counts support this clonotype. The chain joins TRBV7-2 to TRBJ2-5; 8 positions match TRBD1. The CDR3 contains 15 residues. V was pared by 5 bases and J by 4 bases, with 9 bases of the junction left unmatched. Germline lookup yields CDR1 SGHTA and CDR2 FQGNSA. The CDR3: CASSPHTGQGETQYF. CDR3 nucleotides: TGTGCCAGCAGCCCTCACACCGGACAGGGAGAGACCCAGTACTTC.

Many counts were recorded for this clonotype. The rearrangement uses TRBV11-2 and TRBJ1-3; possibly TRBD1 for D (5 bases). CDR3 length equals 16 residues. The germline V gene encodes CDR1 SGHAT and CDR2 FQNNGV. Trimming cost V 5 bases and J 0 bases, with 14 bases left between them. CDR3 DNA: TGTGCCAGCAGCCGGGGGTGGGCGCTCTCTGGAAACACCATATATTTT. Translated: CASSRGWALSGNTIYF.

This clonotype was seen only a few times. V is TRBV6-1 and J is TRBJ1-4; D may be TRBD1 (6 bases). Germline V gene data show CDR1 as MNHNS and CDR2 as SASEGT. Trimming stripped 5 bases from V and 6 bases from J, with 10 bases between. This CDR3 is 13 amino acids long. The CDR3 protein is CASSWAGDEKLFF. For the CDR3, the DNA is TGTGCCAGCAGTTGGGCAGGGGATGAAAAACTGTTTTTT.

In regard to this clonotype: The missing conserved phenylalanine or tryptophan at the end of this CDR3 makes a read error likely. It is unclear where the CDR3 begins or ends on the DNA, so no DNA is shown, and the CDR3 is as TCRdb lists it. CDR3 region: CASTRGRNEQCS. V is TRBV7-9 and J is TRBJ2-1; the D call of TRBD2 is as the table states it, not checked on the DNA. The CDR3 extends over 12 residues, inclusive of both ends. Germline assignment: CDR1 SEHNR and CDR2 FQNEAQ (reference sequence).

This rearrangement joins TRBV10-3 to TRBJ2-5, with 9 nucleotides matching TRBD2. This CDR3 has 14 amino acids. The trim removed 10 bases at V and 1 base at J, leaving 7 bases unmatched. From germline, CDR1 is ENHRY and CDR2 SYGVKD. CDR3 loop: CASSSGGLQETQYF. The CDR3, as DNA: TGTGCCAGCTCGAGCGGGGGGCTCCAAGAGACCCAGTACTTC.

The rearrangement uses TRBV6-2 or TRBV6-3 and TRBJ2-7, with D tentatively TRBD2 (5 bases). Trimming removed 2 bases at V and 7 bases at J, with 27 bases between. CDR3 size: 18 residues. In germline, CDR1 is MNHEY, CDR2 SVGEGT. This CDR3 reads CASSYVTPGISEWGEQYF. CDR3 nucleotides: TGTGCCAGCAGTTACGTGACCCCCGGGATCTCGGAATGGGGAGAGCAGTACTTC.